The entry that follows covers one T cell receptor (beta chain) sequence. No antigen is known for it. No base quality values were provided; no much bigger clone lies one nucleotide off. This record belongs to a study of shared clonotypes between healthy human individuals (TCRdb year 2020). Background on the whole study: Three men and a couple of women, aged 18 to 49 years, made up the cohort. For each donor, CD4 naive and CD4 memory were each run on three plates, CD8 naive on two plates, and CD8 memory on one plate. To estimate repertoire size and how much clonotypes are shared between individuals, the study performed deep sequencing of blood TCR repertoires from a few healthy adults. Libraries were prepared and TCR repertoires were sequenced by different laboratories using diverse techniques, in order to increase sequencing depth and limit assay-specific biases. Between about 0.8 and 9 billion PBMCs per donor were obtained by leukapheresis.

The donors were healthy, HIV-negative adults who had no recently reported acute infections or vaccinations. All donors were Caucasian adults living in Nashville, Tennessee, USA. CD8 memory samples were composed of magnetically selected CD45RO+ cells combined with CCR7-negative CD45RA+ effector memory (TemRA) cells. Blood was obtained by leukapheresis, after which PBMCs were separated by Ficoll-Histopaque density gradient centrifugation and cryopreserved in liquid nitrogen vapor phase. Purity and quantity of every magnetically sorted T cell population were checked by analytical flow cytometry. Each sorted fraction had its genomic DNA isolated and then quantified by UV absorbance on a Nanodrop 2000c. Using the deep immunoSEQ assay, multiplex PCR amplified TCR CDR3 regions from genomic DNA. Genomic DNA extracted from each cell subset was distributed evenly over all wells of several immunoSEQ 96-well plates, and each plate served as one replicate. For sorted subsets, approximately 200 ng of genomic DNA, equivalent to tens of thousands of T cell genomes, went into each replicate PCR. Purified libraries were measured with a Qubit 3.0 fluorometer, size-checked on a Bioanalyzer 2100, and measured again with the KAPA Library Quantification kit. Every immunoSEQ 96-well plate was sequenced on a dedicated single-read 150-cycle Illumina NextSeq 550 flow cell. The original pipeline was this. Because only junctional sequences without quality scores were contained in the immunoSEQ output, filtering matching that applied to full-length reads could not be performed. To assign V/J genes and CDR3, sequences were annotated against IMGT germline references using PyIR, a Python wrapper for IgBLAST v1.9. Reads were filtered out if the reads had weak V/J assignments (E-value above 1e-6), no CDR3, stop codons, out-of-frame junctions, or ambiguous translated residues. A V3J clonotype was defined by an identical inferred V gene, J gene, and CDR3 amino acid sequence. The percentage overlap between two repertoires was calculated by dividing the number of shared unique clonotypes by the size of the smaller repertoire. Repertoire richness was assessed with RTK rarefaction, the Chao1 estimator, and Recon v2.1 estimates of unobserved clonotypes. For all TCRbeta clonotypes obtained by the gDNA method from a few donors, generation probabilities were computed with OLGA. The immuneACCESS repertoire file appears here via TCRdb, limited to in-frame rearrangements. These files lack a portion of the clones; in checked studies, under half of the deficit traces to unresolved V genes, and the cause of the others is not known. Clonal size and the V and J genes are those of that table, whereas D and trimming came from the DNA. For this sample there are more than 80,000 clones; roughly 69% appear just once. Over 35% of the sample rests with the top ten.

The study at large found these results: Rarefaction of sorted-subset datasets indicated incomplete sequencing despite the large sequencing depth. Across a handful of donors, around 5% of naive CD4, roughly 3.8% of naive CD8, 2% to 2.5% of memory CD4, and about 0.44% of memory CD8 clonotypes were shared. Because the study included a small number of donors, the genetic and exposure-history diversity represented was limited. Compared with non-shared clonotypes, clonotypes shared by all four sorted-subset donors had higher generation probabilities. Estimated clonotype richness was generally larger for naive than for memory subsets. Pairwise subsampling led to the expectation that sequencing depth would affect the degree of clonotype sharing among donors. Sampling was restricted to blood, and TCR repertoires in tissue are likely to differ from TCR repertoires in blood.

The CDR3, from cysteine to phenylalanine, totals 14 residues. Just the 42-base CDR3 DNA is kept, in frame starting at base 1. Trimming leaves V shorter by 10 bases and J shorter by 2 bases, with the junction holding 6 bases beyond the gene matches. Based on the germline V gene (reference sequence), the CDR1 and CDR2 sequences are LNHDA and SQIVND. The sample was memory CD8+ T cells sorted from blood. In light of the paper, this sample's cell subset or site label describes: CD45RO+ cells pooled with CCR7-negative TemRA cells. The sequence links TRBV19 to TRBJ2-3, and 10 junction bases match TRBD2. The clonotype was recovered from a man aged 30-40 years in good health. The CDR3 here reads CATQLAGNTDTQYF. The sequenced DNA is TGTGCCACTCAACTAGCGGGAAACACAGATACGCAGTATTTT.